This TCR beta chain appears in the sequencing data of a study of cytomegalovirus exposure and HLA in healthy donors. In the PCR, 60 Vbeta and 13 Jbeta primers were used. The table came from immunoSEQ multiplex PCR; TCRdb's copy has only in-frame clones and leaves some out. The table has 75,000 to 95,000 clones, roughly 73% seen once. Germline V CDR1 and CDR2: LNHNV, YYDKDF (reference sequence). V dropped 2 bases and J dropped 4 bases, with 18 bases sitting between them. This CDR3 spans 16 amino acids. What was sequenced was PBMCs. The receptor was isolated from a male donor in good health and CMV-seropositive. The genes are TRBV15 and TRBJ2-7; possibly TRBD2 for D (5 bases). The DNA for the CDR3 is TGTGCCACCAGCAGAACCCCTCGGACGGAGGTTTACGAGCAGTACTTC. This translates into CATSRTPRTEVYEQYF.